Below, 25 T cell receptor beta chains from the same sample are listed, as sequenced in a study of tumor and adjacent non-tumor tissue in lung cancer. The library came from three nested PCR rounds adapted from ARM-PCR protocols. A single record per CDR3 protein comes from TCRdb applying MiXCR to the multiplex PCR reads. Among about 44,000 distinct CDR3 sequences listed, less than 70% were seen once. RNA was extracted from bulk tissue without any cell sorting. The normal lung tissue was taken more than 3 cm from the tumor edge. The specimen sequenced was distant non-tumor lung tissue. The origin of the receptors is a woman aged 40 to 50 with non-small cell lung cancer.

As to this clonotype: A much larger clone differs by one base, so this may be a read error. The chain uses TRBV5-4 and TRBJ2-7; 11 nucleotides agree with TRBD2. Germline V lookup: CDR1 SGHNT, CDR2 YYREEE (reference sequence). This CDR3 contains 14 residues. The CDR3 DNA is TGTGCCAGCAGCCCTGGGGGGACTAGCGGCCCGGGGAACTTC. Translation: CASSPGGTSGPGNF.

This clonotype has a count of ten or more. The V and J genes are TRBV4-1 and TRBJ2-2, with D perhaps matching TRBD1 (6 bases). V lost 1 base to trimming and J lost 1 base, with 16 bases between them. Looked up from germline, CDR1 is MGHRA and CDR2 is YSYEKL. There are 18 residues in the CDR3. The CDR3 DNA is TGCGCCAGCAGCCAAGGGGCACCCGGGACACTGAACACCGGGGAGCTGTTTTTT. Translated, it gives CASSQGAPGTLNTGELFF.

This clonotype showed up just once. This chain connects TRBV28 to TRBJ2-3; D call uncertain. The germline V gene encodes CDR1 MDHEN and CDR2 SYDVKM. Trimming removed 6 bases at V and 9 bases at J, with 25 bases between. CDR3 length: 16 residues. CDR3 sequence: CASRAQISPMEDTQYF. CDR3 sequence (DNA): TGTGCCAGCAGGGCTCAGATCTCCCCGATGGAAGACACGCAGTATTTT.

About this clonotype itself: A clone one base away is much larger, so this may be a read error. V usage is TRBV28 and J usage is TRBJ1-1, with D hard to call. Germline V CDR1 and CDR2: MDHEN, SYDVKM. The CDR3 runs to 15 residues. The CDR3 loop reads CTSSHAASGNTEAFF. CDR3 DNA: TGTACCAGCAGTCACGCTGCGTCGGGGAACACTGAAGCTTTCTTT.

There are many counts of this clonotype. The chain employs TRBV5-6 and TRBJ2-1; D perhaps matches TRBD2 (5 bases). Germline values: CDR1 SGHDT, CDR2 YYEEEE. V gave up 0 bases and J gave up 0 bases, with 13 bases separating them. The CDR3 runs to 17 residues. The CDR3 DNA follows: TGTGCCAGCAGCTTGGAGAGGGTCGTAGGCTCCTACAATGAGCAGTTCTTC. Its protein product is CASSLERVVGSYNEQFF.

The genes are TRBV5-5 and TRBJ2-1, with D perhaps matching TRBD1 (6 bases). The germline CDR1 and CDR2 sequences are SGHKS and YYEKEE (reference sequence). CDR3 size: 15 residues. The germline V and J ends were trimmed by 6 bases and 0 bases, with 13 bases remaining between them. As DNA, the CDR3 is TGTGCCAGCAAGCCCGGGACAAGCTCCTACAATGAGCAGTTCTTC. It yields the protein CASKPGTSSYNEQFF.

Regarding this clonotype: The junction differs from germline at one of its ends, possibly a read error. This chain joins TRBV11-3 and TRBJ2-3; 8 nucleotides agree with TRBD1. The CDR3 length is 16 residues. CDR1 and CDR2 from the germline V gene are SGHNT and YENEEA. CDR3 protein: CASSLRTGGRIDTQFF. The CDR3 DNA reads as TGTGCCAGCAGTCTTAGAACAGGGGGAAGGATAGATACGCAGTTTTTT.

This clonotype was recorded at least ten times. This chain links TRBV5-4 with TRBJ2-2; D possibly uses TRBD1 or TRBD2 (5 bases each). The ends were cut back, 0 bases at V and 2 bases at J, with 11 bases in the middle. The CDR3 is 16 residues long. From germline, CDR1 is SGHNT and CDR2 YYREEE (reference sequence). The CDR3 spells CASSLAGRPNTGELFF. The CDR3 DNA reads TGTGCCAGCAGCTTGGCGGGGCGTCCAAACACCGGGGAGCTGTTTTTT.

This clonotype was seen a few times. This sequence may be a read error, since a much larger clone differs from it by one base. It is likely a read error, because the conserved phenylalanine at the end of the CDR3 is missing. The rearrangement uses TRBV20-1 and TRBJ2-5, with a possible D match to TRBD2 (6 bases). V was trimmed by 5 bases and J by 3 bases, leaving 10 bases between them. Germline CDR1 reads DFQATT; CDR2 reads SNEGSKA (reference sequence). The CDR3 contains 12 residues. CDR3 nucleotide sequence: TGCAGTGCTCTCAAGCGGGAAGAGACCCAGTACTCC. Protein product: CSALKREETQYS.

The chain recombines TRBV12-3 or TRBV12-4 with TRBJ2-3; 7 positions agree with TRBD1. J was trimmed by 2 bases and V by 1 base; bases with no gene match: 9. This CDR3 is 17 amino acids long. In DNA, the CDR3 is TGTGCCAGCAGTTTAGGGGGCCCAGGGGGAGCCACAGATACGCAGTATTTT. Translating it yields CASSLGGPGGATDTQYF.

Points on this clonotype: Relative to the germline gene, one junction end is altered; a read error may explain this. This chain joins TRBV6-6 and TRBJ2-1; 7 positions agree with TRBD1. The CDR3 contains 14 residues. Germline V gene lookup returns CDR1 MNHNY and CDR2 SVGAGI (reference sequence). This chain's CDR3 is CVSRGRGSYNEQFF. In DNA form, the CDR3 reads TGTGTCAGCAGGGGCAGGGGGAGCTACAATGAGCAGTTCTTC.

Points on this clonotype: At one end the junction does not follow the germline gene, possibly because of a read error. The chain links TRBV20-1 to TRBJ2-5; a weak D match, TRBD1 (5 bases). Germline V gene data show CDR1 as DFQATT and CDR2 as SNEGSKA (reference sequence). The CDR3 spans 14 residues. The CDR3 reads CSVRDSAGMGTQYF. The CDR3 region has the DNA TGCAGTGTTAGAGATTCGGCAGGGATGGGGACCCAGTACTTC.

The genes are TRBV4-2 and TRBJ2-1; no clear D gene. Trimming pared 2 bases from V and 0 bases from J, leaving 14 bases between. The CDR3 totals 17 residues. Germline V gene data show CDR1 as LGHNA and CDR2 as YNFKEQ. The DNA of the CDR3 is TGTGCCAGCAGCCAATGCCGAGCCCGTAGCTCCTACAATGAGCAGTTCTTC. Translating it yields CASSQCRARSSYNEQFF.

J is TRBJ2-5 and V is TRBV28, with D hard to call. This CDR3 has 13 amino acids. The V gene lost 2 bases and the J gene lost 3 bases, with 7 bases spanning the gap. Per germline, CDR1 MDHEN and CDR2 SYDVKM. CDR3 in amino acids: CASSLGNEETQYF. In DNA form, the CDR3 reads TGTGCCAGCAGTTTAGGTAATGAAGAGACCCAGTACTTC.

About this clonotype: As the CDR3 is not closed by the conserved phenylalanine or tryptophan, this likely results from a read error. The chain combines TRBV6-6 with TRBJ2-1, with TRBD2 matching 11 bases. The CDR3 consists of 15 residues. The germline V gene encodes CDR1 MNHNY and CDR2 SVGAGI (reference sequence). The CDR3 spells CTSSSGTSGYNEQFL. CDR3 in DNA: TGTACCAGCAGCTCGGGGACTAGCGGCTACAATGAGCAGTTCCTC.

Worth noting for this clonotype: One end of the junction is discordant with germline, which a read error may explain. CDR3 DNA sequence: TGTGCCAGCAGCAGGGAAACTAACACCGGGGAGCTGCTTTTT. Its translation is CASSRETNTGELLF. This chain uses TRBV12-3 or TRBV12-4 with TRBJ2-2; D is possibly TRBD1 or TRBD2 (5 bases each). There are 14 residues in the CDR3.

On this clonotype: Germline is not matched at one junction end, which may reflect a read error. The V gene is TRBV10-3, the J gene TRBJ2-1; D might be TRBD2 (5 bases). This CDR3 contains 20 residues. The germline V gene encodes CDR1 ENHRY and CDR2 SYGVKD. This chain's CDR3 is CTISDFIPMGAPSSYNEQFF. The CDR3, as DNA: TGTACCATCAGTGATTTTATACCCATGGGAGCGCCAAGCTCCTACAATGAGCAGTTCTTC.

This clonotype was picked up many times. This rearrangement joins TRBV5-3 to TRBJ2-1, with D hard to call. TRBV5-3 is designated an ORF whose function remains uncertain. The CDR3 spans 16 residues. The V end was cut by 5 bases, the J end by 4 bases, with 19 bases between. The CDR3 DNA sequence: TGTGCCAGAAGTGGACGGTGTTATTCCGATTACAATGAGCAGTTCTTC. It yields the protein CARSGRCYSDYNEQFF.

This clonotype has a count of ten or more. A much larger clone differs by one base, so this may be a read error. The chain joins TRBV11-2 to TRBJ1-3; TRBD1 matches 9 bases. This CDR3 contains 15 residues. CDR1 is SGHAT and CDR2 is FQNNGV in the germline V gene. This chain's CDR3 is CAGRRTGDSGNTIYF. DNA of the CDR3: TGTGCCGGCAGGCGGACAGGGGACTCTGGAAACACCATATATTTT. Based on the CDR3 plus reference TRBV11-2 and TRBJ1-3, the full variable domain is EAGVAQSPRYKIIEKRQSVAFWCNPISGHATLYWYQQILGQGPKLLIQFQNNGVVDDSQLPKDRFSAERLKGVDSTLKIQPAKLEDSAVYLCAGRRTGDSGNTIYFGEGSWLTVV.

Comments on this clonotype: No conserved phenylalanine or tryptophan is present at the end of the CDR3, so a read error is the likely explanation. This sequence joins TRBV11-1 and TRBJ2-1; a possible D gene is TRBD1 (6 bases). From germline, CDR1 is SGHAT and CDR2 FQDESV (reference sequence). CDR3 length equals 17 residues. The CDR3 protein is CASSLRVPPTGDNEQFS. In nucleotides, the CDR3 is TGTGCTAGCAGCTTAAGGGTCCCGCCGACAGGAGACAATGAGCAGTTCTCC.

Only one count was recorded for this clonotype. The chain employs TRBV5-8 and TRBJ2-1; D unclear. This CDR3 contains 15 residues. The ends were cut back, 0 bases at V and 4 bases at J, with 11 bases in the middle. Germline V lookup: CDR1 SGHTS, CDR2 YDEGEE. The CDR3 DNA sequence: TGTGCCAGCAGCTTGGGCAGTACCGAATACAATGAGCAGTTCTTC. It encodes CASSLGSTEYNEQFF.

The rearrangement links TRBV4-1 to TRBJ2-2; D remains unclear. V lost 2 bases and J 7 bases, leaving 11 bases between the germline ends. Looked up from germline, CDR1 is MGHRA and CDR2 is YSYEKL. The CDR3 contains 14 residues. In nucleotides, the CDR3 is TGCGCCAGCAGCCAATACCCTACGGTCGGGGAGCTGTTTTTT. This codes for CASSQYPTVGELFF.

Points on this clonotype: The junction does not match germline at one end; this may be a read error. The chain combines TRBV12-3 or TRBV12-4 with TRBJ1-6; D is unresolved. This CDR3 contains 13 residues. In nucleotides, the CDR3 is TGTGCCAACACGGGGTCCTACAATTCACCCCACCACTTT. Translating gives CANTGSYNSPHHF.

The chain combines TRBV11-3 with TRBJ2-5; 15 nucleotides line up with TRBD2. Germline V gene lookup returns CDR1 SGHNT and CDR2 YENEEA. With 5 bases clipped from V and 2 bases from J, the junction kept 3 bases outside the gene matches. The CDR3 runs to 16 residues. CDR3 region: CASSTGLAGGQETQYF. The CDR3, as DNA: TGTGCCAGCAGCACGGGACTAGCGGGGGGTCAAGAGACCCAGTACTTC.

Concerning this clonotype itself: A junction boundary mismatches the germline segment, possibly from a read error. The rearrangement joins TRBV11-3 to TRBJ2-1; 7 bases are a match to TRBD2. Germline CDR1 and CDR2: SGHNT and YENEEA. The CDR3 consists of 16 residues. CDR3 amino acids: CASSDPGLTANKEQFF. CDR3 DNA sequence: TGTGCCAGCAGCGATCCGGGACTAACGGCCAATAAAGAGCAGTTTTTC. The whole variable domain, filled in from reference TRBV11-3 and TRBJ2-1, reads EAGVVQSPRYKIIEKKQPVAFWCNPISGHNTLYWYLQNLGQGPELLIRYENEEAVDDSQLPKDRFSAERLKGVDSTLKIQPAELGDSAVYLCASSDPGLTANKEQFFGPGTRLTVL.